A selection of T cell receptor beta chains follows, all from one sample in a study of blood T cell repertoires in COVID-19. TCRdb keeps only in-frame clones here, not all; method: immunoSEQ multiplex PCR. The sample contains under 300,000 clones, about three quarters of which appear only once. Specimen: peripheral blood. Source of these receptors: a woman of 80 years or more with acute or convalescent COVID-19. CDR3s include the opening cysteine and the closing phenylalanine or tryptophan. D genes are given only for firm matches. Clone size is shown for a subset of rows, as once, few, many or a class of expanded clone.

J: TRBJ2-3
V: TRBV28
size: NA
D: TRBD1
CDR3: CASRNWQGADTQYF
DNA: TGTGCCAGCAGGAACTGGCAGGGGGCAGATACGCAGTATTTT

J: TRBJ2-1
V: TRBV7-6
size: NA
D: TRBD2
CDR3: CASSQAASGASSYNEQFF
DNA: TGTGCCAGCAGTCAAGCCGCTAGCGGGGCCAGCTCCTACAATGAGCAGTTCTTC

J: TRBJ1-2
V: TRBV5-6
size: NA
D: NA
CDR3: CASSGRRHLYGYTF
DNA: TGTGCCAGCAGTGGGAGGAGGCACCTCTATGGCTACACCTTC

J: TRBJ2-1
V: TRBV24-1
size: NA
D: TRBD2
CDR3: CATSDPTSGRDSEQFF
DNA: TGTGCCACCAGTGACCCGACTAGCGGGAGGGATAGTGAGCAGTTCTTC

J: TRBJ1-6
V: TRBV12-3/TRBV12-4
size: NA
D: NA
CDR3: CASSLSRGSPLHF
DNA: TGTGCCAGCAGTTTAAGCCGGGGTTCACCCCTCCACTTT

J: TRBJ2-3
V: TRBV9
size: NA
D: NA
CDR3: CASSVGIQSTDTQYF
DNA: TGTGCCAGCAGCGTAGGAATACAGAGCACAGATACGCAGTATTTT

J: TRBJ2-3
V: TRBV20-1
size: NA
D: NA
CDR3: CSASRLLMGTDTQYF
DNA: TGCAGTGCTAGTCGACTCCTGATGGGCACAGATACGCAGTATTTT

J: TRBJ2-1
V: TRBV5-4
size: NA
D: NA
CDR3: CASSYRGSRNEQFF
DNA: TGTGCCAGCAGCTACCGTGGGAGCCGCAATGAGCAGTTCTTC

J: TRBJ2-2
V: TRBV27
size: NA
D: TRBD1
CDR3: CASSPQQGANTGELFF
DNA: TGTGCCAGCAGTCCCCAACAGGGGGCGAACACCGGGGAGCTGTTTTTT

J: TRBJ2-1
V: TRBV2
size: few
D: NA
CDR3: CASAPGDNEQFF
DNA: TGTGCCAGCGCCCCAGGGGACAATGAGCAGTTCTTC

J: TRBJ1-2
V: TRBV7-2
size: NA
D: TRBD1
CDR3: CASSKGQRSDYGYTF
DNA: TGTGCCAGCAGTAAGGGACAGCGCTCGGACTATGGCTACACCTTC

J: TRBJ2-1
V: TRBV11-2
size: NA
D: TRBD2
CDR3: CASSLSGRAHNEQFF
DNA: TGTGCCAGCAGCCTAAGCGGGAGGGCCCATAATGAGCAGTTCTTC

J: TRBJ1-2
V: TRBV7-2
size: NA
D: TRBD1
CDR3: CASSHWDSRIYGYTF
DNA: TGTGCCAGCAGTCATTGGGACAGCCGCATCTATGGCTACACCTTC